These T cell receptor beta chains were read from a single sample in a study of naive and memory T cell subsets. Via MiXCR, TCRdb re-called the UMI-ligation and nested PCR reads, giving one row per CDR3 protein. The data contain roughly 100,000 distinct CDR3 sequences, 13% to 15% of them seen just once; the ten biggest clones take up around 2.8%. The sequencing input was naive CD8+ T cells from blood. These receptors all stem from a human donor in good health. CDR3s include the opening cysteine and the closing phenylalanine or tryptophan. The order of the fields is V gene, clone size, J gene, CDR3 length, D gene, CDR3 DNA, CDR3 protein. A D gene is named only where the DNA matches it firmly. Rows may omit the clone size; those that give it use once, few, many or a size class.

V gene: TRBV7-9; clone size: NA; J gene: TRBJ1-1; CDR3 length: 14; D gene: NA; CDR3 DNA: TGTGCCAGCAGCTTGGTACAGGGTCGTACTGAAGCTTTCTTT; CDR3 protein: CASSLVQGRTEAFF
V gene: TRBV30; clone size: many; J gene: TRBJ2-7; CDR3 length: 12; D gene: NA; CDR3 DNA: TGTGCCTGGAGGGTAGGGTCCTACGAGCAGTACTTC; CDR3 protein: CAWRVGSYEQYF
V gene: TRBV20-1; clone size: few; J gene: TRBJ1-2; CDR3 length: 15; D gene: TRBD1; CDR3 DNA: TGCAGTGCTAGAGGGTCGCAGGGGGACGCCTATGGCTACACCTTC; CDR3 protein: CSARGSQGDAYGYTF
V gene: TRBV6-6; clone size: NA; J gene: TRBJ2-2; CDR3 length: 17; D gene: TRBD2; CDR3 DNA: TGTGCCAGCAGTGGCCTAGCGGGGGGGACGGACACCGGGGAGCTGTTTTTT; CDR3 protein: CASSGLAGGTDTGELFF
V gene: TRBV7-6; clone size: many; J gene: TRBJ2-1; CDR3 length: 17; D gene: NA; CDR3 DNA: TGTGCCAGCAGCTTCGCCTTGCTCCCGAGCTCCTACAATGAGCAGTTCTTC; CDR3 protein: CASSFALLPSSYNEQFF
V gene: TRBV4-3; clone size: NA; J gene: TRBJ1-6; CDR3 length: 15; D gene: NA; CDR3 DNA: TGCGCCAGCAGCCAAGGGGCGGCCGGAGGTTCACCCCTCCACTTT; CDR3 protein: CASSQGAAGGSPLHF
V gene: TRBV6-5; clone size: few; J gene: TRBJ1-1; CDR3 length: 13; D gene: NA; CDR3 DNA: TGTGCCAGCACTGAGGCGGGGAACACTGAAGCTTTCTTT; CDR3 protein: CASTEAGNTEAFF
V gene: TRBV29-1; clone size: many; J gene: TRBJ1-5; CDR3 length: 13; D gene: NA; CDR3 DNA: TGCAGCATATACCTCCTTCGCAATCAGCCCCAGCATTTT; CDR3 protein: CSIYLLRNQPQHF
V gene: TRBV6-6; clone size: few; J gene: TRBJ1-5; CDR3 length: 14; D gene: NA; CDR3 DNA: TGTGCCAGCAGTAAGGGGGATCTAAATCAGCCCCAGCATTTT; CDR3 protein: CASSKGDLNQPQHF
V gene: TRBV11-3; clone size: few; J gene: TRBJ1-6; CDR3 length: 13; D gene: NA; CDR3 DNA: TGTGCCAGCAGCCCCCTGAGTAATTCACCCCTCCACTTT; CDR3 protein: CASSPLSNSPLHF
V gene: TRBV7-6; clone size: NA; J gene: TRBJ2-5; CDR3 length: 14; D gene: NA; CDR3 DNA: TGTGCCAGCAGCCCCCTGGGTGGGGTGAAGACCCAGTACTTC; CDR3 protein: CASSPLGGVKTQYF
V gene: TRBV7-6; clone size: many; J gene: TRBJ2-3; CDR3 length: 15; D gene: NA; CDR3 DNA: TGTGCCAGCAGCTTAGGTGGAGGATTTGGAGATACGCAGTATTTT; CDR3 protein: CASSLGGGFGDTQYF
V gene: TRBV20-1; clone size: few; J gene: TRBJ2-3; CDR3 length: 15; D gene: NA; CDR3 DNA: TGCAGTGCTGGGGGGCCTTCGGGAGCGTGGAATACGCAGTATTTT; CDR3 protein: CSAGGPSGAWNTQYF
V gene: TRBV28; clone size: NA; J gene: TRBJ2-7; CDR3 length: 16; D gene: TRBD1; CDR3 DNA: TGTGCCAGCAGTCCCTGGGGACAGGCACCCGGCTACGAGCAGTACTTC; CDR3 protein: CASSPWGQAPGYEQYF
V gene: TRBV6-6; clone size: few; J gene: TRBJ1-2; CDR3 length: 13; D gene: NA; CDR3 DNA: TGTGCCAGCAGTTACACCCAAGGGGATGGCTACACCTTC; CDR3 protein: CASSYTQGDGYTF
V gene: TRBV20-1; clone size: few; J gene: TRBJ2-7; CDR3 length: 13; D gene: NA; CDR3 DNA: TGCAGTGCTAGAGAGGGCATTGACTACGAGCAGTACTTC; CDR3 protein: CSAREGIDYEQYF
V gene: TRBV7-6; clone size: NA; J gene: TRBJ1-6; CDR3 length: 15; D gene: NA; CDR3 DNA: TGTGCCAGCAGCCAGGCAGGGGAGGGAAGGTCACCCCTCCACTTT; CDR3 protein: CASSQAGEGRSPLHF